The 31 T cell receptor beta chains below were found in one sample sequenced in a study of cytomegalovirus exposure and HLA in healthy donors. PCR involved 60 Vbeta and 13 Jbeta primers. The protocol was immunoSEQ multiplex PCR, while the TCRdb copy is restricted to in-frame clones and leaves out a portion. The sample holds approximately 190,000 clones; about 85% are singletons and the top ten take about 3.8%. Sequenced sample: PBMCs. Receptors were obtained from a man aged 50-60 years in good health and CMV-seronegative.

The V and J genes are TRBV29-1 and TRBJ2-7, with a weak D call TRBD2 (6 bases). In germline, CDR1 is SQVTM, CDR2 ANQGSEA. The CDR3 spans 14 residues. Trimming stripped 5 bases from V and 0 bases from J, with 14 bases between. The CDR3 spells CSVYGGISSYEQYF. The CDR3 DNA is TGCAGCGTTTACGGGGGAATTAGCTCCTACGAGCAGTACTTC.

This chain uses TRBV7-2 with TRBJ2-5; D gene unclear. V was cut by 2 bases and J by 3 bases, with 7 bases left in between. Per the germline V gene, CDR1 is SGHTA and CDR2 is FQGNSA. This CDR3 contains 13 residues. The CDR3 sequence: CASSLSKKETQYF. The CDR3 coding sequence is TGTGCCAGCAGCTTATCCAAAAAAGAGACCCAGTACTTC. Together with reference TRBV7-2 and TRBJ2-5, the CDR3 gives the full variable domain: GAGVSQSPSNKVTEKGKDVELRCDPISGHTALYWYRQSLGQGLEFLIYFQGNSAPDKSGLPSDRFSAERTGGSVSTLTIQRTQQEDSAVYLCASSLSKKETQYFGPGTRLLVL.

The J gene is TRBJ1-2, the V gene TRBV18; D possibly corresponds to TRBD1 (6 bases). This CDR3 spans 14 amino acids. Trimming took 6 bases from V and 7 from J, leaving 18 bases between them. Germline-derived CDR1 and CDR2 are KGHSH and LQKENI. Written as DNA, the CDR3 is TGTGCCAGCTCGCCGATACAGGGTTCAAGTGGCTACACCTTC. Its translation is CASSPIQGSSGYTF. Using reference TRBV18 and TRBJ1-2 for the parts outside the CDR3, the full variable domain is NAGVMQNPRHLVRRRGQEARLRCSPMKGHSHVYWYRQLPEEGLKFMVYLQKENIIDESGMPKERFSAEFPKEGPSILRIQQVVRGDSAAYFCASSPIQGSSGYTFGSGTRLTVV.

The chain is built from TRBV7-9 and TRBJ2-5; a weak D match, TRBD1 (5 bases). The CDR3 spans 16 residues. Germline CDR1 and CDR2: SEHNR and FQNEAQ (reference sequence). Trimming stripped 2 bases from V and 1 base from J, with 14 bases between. The CDR3 DNA follows: TGTGCCAGCAGCTTATACGGAGATGGGGCCCAAGAGACCCAGTACTTC. It translates to CASSLYGDGAQETQYF.

This clone was counted between two and nine times. At one end, the junction sequence differs from germline, possibly due to a read error. The chain employs TRBV6-5 and TRBJ2-7; 8 bases match TRBD2. Germline V gene data show CDR1 as MNHEY and CDR2 as SVGAGI. CDR3 length equals 12 residues. The CDR3 bases are TGTGCCAGCAGTGAAGCTTCGAGCGGGGGTATGTTC. Translated: CASSEASSGGMF.

V gene TRBV25-1 combines with J gene TRBJ2-1; D is undetermined. V was cut by 1 base and J by 1 base, with 5 bases left in between. The CDR3 spans 14 residues. CDR1 is MGHDK and CDR2 is SYGVNS in the germline V gene. The CDR3 sequence is CASSELSSYNEQFF. CDR3 DNA sequence: TGTGCCAGCAGTGAATTGAGTTCCTACAATGAGCAGTTCTTC. Drawing the rest from reference TRBV25-1 and TRBJ2-1, the complete variable domain is EADIYQTPRYLVIGTGKKITLECSQTMGHDKMYWYQQDPGMELHLIHYSYGVNSTEKGDLSSESTVSRIRTEHFPLTLESARPSHTSQYLCASSELSSYNEQFFGPGTRLTVL.

CDR3 coding DNA: TGTGCCAGTAGTATTACAGGCACCAGGACCGGGGAGCTGTTTTTT. This encodes CASSITGTRTGELFF. The V and J genes are TRBV19 and TRBJ2-2; weak D call: TRBD1 (5 bases). Trimming took 3 bases from V and 5 from J, leaving 13 bases between them. The CDR3 is 15 amino acids. CDR1 is LNHDA and CDR2 is SQIVND in the germline V gene (reference sequence).

V and J are TRBV6-5 and TRBJ2-5; 11 nucleotides align to TRBD1. CDR3 length: 13 residues. V lost 8 bases, J lost 5 bases, and 4 bases stayed unmatched. The V gene's germline CDR1 is MNHEY and CDR2 SVGAGI. The CDR3 sequence is CASGQGAGETQYF. The CDR3 nucleotides are TGTGCCAGCGGACAGGGGGCGGGGGAGACCCAGTACTTC.

The gene calls are TRBV6-5 and TRBJ2-5, with TRBD2 identical over 9 bases. The CDR3 is 16 amino acids. CDR1 is MNHEY, CDR2 SVGAGI, per germline. V dropped 0 bases and J dropped 5; count of bases not matched to a gene: 7. CDR3 coding DNA: TGTGCCAGCAGTTACTCTTCAAGCGGGGGGCGGGAGACCCAGTACTTC. This encodes CASSYSSSGGRETQYF.

The genes are TRBV30 and TRBJ1-6; perhaps TRBD1 as D (5 bases). The V gene lost 3 bases and the J gene lost 8 bases, with 11 bases spanning the gap. Germline CDR1 GTSNPN, CDR2 SVGIG (reference sequence). The CDR3 covers 13 residues. DNA for the CDR3: TGTGCCTGGAGCAGGGATCAGGATTCACCCCTCCACTTT. This codes for CAWSRDQDSPLHF.

CDR3: CASSSISLRETQYF. The DNA of the CDR3 is TGTGCCAGCAGTTCCATCTCCCTCCGGGAGACCCAGTACTTC. The chain employs TRBV5-6 and TRBJ2-5; D is uncertain. Trimming cost V 5 bases and J 5 bases, with 16 bases left between them. CDR1 and CDR2 (germline): SGHDT, YYEEEE. This CDR3 has 14 amino acids.

The gene calls are TRBV6-5 and TRBJ1-1, with TRBD1 as a possible D gene (6 bases). V lost 6 bases to trimming and J lost 1 base, with 15 bases between them. The CDR3 totals 15 residues. In germline, CDR1 is MNHEY, CDR2 SVGAGI. The CDR3 protein is CASSPGDTGNTEAFF. The DNA of the CDR3 is TGTGCCAGCAGCCCCGGGGACACGGGGAACACTGAAGCTTTCTTT.

V and J are TRBV6-5 and TRBJ2-3, with D perhaps matching TRBD1 (6 bases). This CDR3 has 15 residues. Germline V CDR1 and CDR2: MNHEY, SVGAGI. The V and J ends lost 2 bases and 3 bases respectively, with 12 bases between them. CDR3 region: CASSYARGATDTQYF. Here the CDR3 DNA reads TGTGCCAGCAGTTACGCCAGGGGAGCGACAGATACGCAGTATTTT.

The V and J genes are TRBV19 and TRBJ2-2; 9 bases fit TRBD2. Germline assignment: CDR1 LNHDA and CDR2 SQIVND (reference sequence). The J segment lost 6 bases and the V segment lost 3 bases, leaving 2 bases of the junction unmatched. The length of the CDR3 is 14 residues. The CDR3 region is CASSMAGGAGELFF. DNA of the CDR3: TGTGCCAGTAGTATGGCGGGGGGGGCCGGGGAGCTGTTTTTT. Drawing the rest from reference TRBV19 and TRBJ2-2, the complete variable domain is DGGITQSPKYLFRKEGQNVTLSCEQNLNHDAMYWYRQDPGQGLRLIYYSQIVNDFQKGDIAEGYSVSREKKESFPLTVTSAQKNPTAFYLCASSMAGGAGELFFGEGSRLTVL.

This clone was counted only a few times. This sequence joins TRBV6-5 and TRBJ1-1; D call uncertain. The CDR3 spans 14 residues. V shed 6 bases and J shed 1 base, with 12 bases lying between them. Germline assignment: CDR1 MNHEY and CDR2 SVGAGI. CDR3 sequence: CASSRLFANTEAFF. The CDR3 coding sequence is TGTGCCAGCAGCCGGTTATTCGCGAACACTGAAGCTTTCTTT.

The V gene is TRBV4-3, the J gene TRBJ2-7, with a weak D call TRBD1 (5 bases). V was pared by 0 bases and J by 0 bases, with 9 bases between. Germline CDR1 reads LGHNA; CDR2 reads YSLEER. This CDR3 is built from 15 residues. The CDR3 sequence is CASSQERTSSYEQYF. CDR3 DNA: TGCGCCAGCAGCCAAGAGAGGACAAGCTCCTACGAGCAGTACTTC.

V usage is TRBV27 and J usage is TRBJ2-3, with 9 nucleotides matching TRBD1. The CDR3 runs to 15 residues. The junction had 8 bases not matched to a gene; V was cut back by 8 bases and J by 2 bases. The germline V gene has CDR1 MNHEY and CDR2 SMNVEV (reference sequence). CDR3 bases: TGTGCCAGCGGACTCCGGGACAGGGTCACAGATACGCAGTATTTT. This encodes CASGLRDRVTDTQYF.

The rearrangement links TRBV15 to TRBJ2-1; D is ambiguous. The CDR3 contains 17 residues. Per germline, CDR1 LNHNV and CDR2 YYDKDF (reference sequence). Trimming shortened V by 0 bases and J by 1 base, and 13 bases separated the two germline ends. CDR3: CATSRDKTRNSYNEQFF. The DNA for the CDR3 is TGTGCCACCAGCAGAGATAAAACCAGAAATTCCTACAATGAGCAGTTCTTC.

The V and J genes are TRBV6-5 and TRBJ2-7; 8 bases map to TRBD1. This CDR3 has 13 amino acids. V lost 6 bases and J lost 2; bases outside the gene matches: 3. The germline V gene encodes CDR1 MNHEY and CDR2 SVGAGI. DNA of the CDR3: TGTGCCAGCAGCTGGACAGGGACCTACGAGCAGTACTTC. The encoded protein is CASSWTGTYEQYF.

V and J are TRBV18 and TRBJ1-2; 10 bases map to TRBD1. V shed 9 bases and J 2 bases; nucleotides not matched to a gene: 9. CDR3 length equals 15 residues. From germline, CDR1 is KGHSH and CDR2 LQKENI. CDR3 nucleotides: TGTGCCAGTCCCAAGGGGGACAGGGGAAACTATGGCTACACCTTC. Translation gives CASPKGDRGNYGYTF.

The chain links TRBV7-2 to TRBJ1-5; 7 bases map to TRBD1. The CDR3 loop spans 15 amino acids. Germline values: CDR1 SGHTA, CDR2 FQGNSA. J was trimmed by 6 bases and V by 5 bases; bases with no gene match: 10. Written as DNA, the CDR3 is TGTGCCAGCAGCACCGGAGGGGGCGCCCCTCAGCCCCAGCATTTT. It yields the protein CASSTGGGAPQPQHF.

This clone was counted once. This chain links TRBV19 with TRBJ2-5; TRBD2 agrees at 14 bases. Germline CDR1 LNHDA, CDR2 SQIVND (reference sequence). The ends lost 7 bases at V and 2 bases at J; junction bases unmatched: 6. The CDR3 sequence is 16 residues long. The CDR3 spells CASTGTSGGLQETQYF. Here the CDR3 DNA reads TGTGCCAGTACGGGGACTAGCGGGGGTCTTCAAGAGACCCAGTACTTC.

J is TRBJ1-1 and V is TRBV4-1; weak D call: TRBD1 (5 bases). Germline assignment: CDR1 MGHRA and CDR2 YSYEKL. Trimming left V 4 bases short and J 1 base short, with 7 bases between. This CDR3 comprises 13 residues. CDR3 in amino acids: CASSLGQNTEAFF. For the CDR3, the DNA is TGCGCCAGCAGCCTAGGACAGAACACTGAAGCTTTCTTT.

The chain carries TRBV6-1 and TRBJ1-6; D may be TRBD1 (5 bases). Per the germline V gene, CDR1 is MNHNS and CDR2 is SASEGT. This CDR3 has 13 amino acids. V shed 3 bases and J shed 6 bases, with 6 bases lying between them. This CDR3 reads CASSDQGNSPLHF. CDR3 nucleotide sequence: TGTGCCAGCAGTGATCAGGGTAATTCACCCCTCCACTTT.

This chain uses TRBV5-1 with TRBJ2-1; 12 bases map to TRBD2. J was trimmed by 4 bases and V by 3 bases; bases with no gene match: 11. CDR3 length: 18 amino acids. Germline lookup yields CDR1 SGHRS and CDR2 YFSETQ. This CDR3 reads CASSSRGASGGDYNEQFF. Written as DNA, the CDR3 is TGCGCCAGCAGCTCGAGGGGGGCTAGCGGGGGGGATTACAATGAGCAGTTCTTC.

This clone was seen once. This chain links TRBV19 with TRBJ2-1; D is uncertain. Germline CDR1 and CDR2: LNHDA and SQIVND (reference sequence). V dropped 0 bases and J dropped 4 bases, with 4 bases sitting between them. CDR3 length: 13 residues. In nucleotides, the CDR3 is TGTGCCAGTAGTATAGATCTTTACAATGAGCAGTTCTTC. Residues: CASSIDLYNEQFF.

The V call is TRBV5-1, the J call TRBJ1-1; tentative D call: TRBD1 (6 bases). The germline V and J ends were trimmed by 1 base and 8 bases, with 15 bases remaining between them. The V gene's germline CDR1 is SGHRS and CDR2 YFSETQ. This CDR3 comprises 14 residues. The CDR3 sequence is CASSLFTSTGEAFF. CDR3 in DNA: TGCGCCAGCAGCTTGTTCACCTCTACAGGGGAAGCTTTCTTT.

V and J are TRBV6-6 and TRBJ2-7; no clear D. Trimming took 0 bases from V and 3 from J, leaving 6 bases between them. The CDR3 loop spans 13 amino acids. Germline V gene lookup returns CDR1 MNHNY and CDR2 SVGAGI (reference sequence). DNA for the CDR3: TGTGCCAGCAGTTACTCCGAGAGCTACGAGCAGTACTTC. Amino acids: CASSYSESYEQYF.

The chain combines TRBV7-9 with TRBJ1-2; no firm D call. This CDR3 has 12 residues. The germline V gene encodes CDR1 SEHNR and CDR2 FQNEAQ (reference sequence). The V and J ends lost 1 base and 8 bases respectively, with 8 bases between them. This chain's CDR3 is CASSLGLEGYTF. The CDR3, as DNA: TGTGCCAGCAGCTTAGGACTTGAGGGCTACACCTTC.

V gene TRBV30 combines with J gene TRBJ1-5; 11 bases map to TRBD1. The V gene end was trimmed by 2 bases and the J gene end by 6 bases; junction bases not matched to a gene: 3. Looked up from germline, CDR1 is GTSNPN and CDR2 is SVGIG (reference sequence). CDR3 length: 14 residues. DNA of the CDR3: TGTGCCTGGAGTACCGGGACAGGGGGTCAGCCCCAGCATTTT. Protein sequence: CAWSTGTGGQPQHF. Filled out from reference TRBV30 and TRBJ1-5, the complete variable domain reads SQTIHQWPATLVQPVGSPLSLECTVEGTSNPNLYWYRQAAGRGLQLLFYSVGIGQISSEVPQNLSASRPQDRQFILSSKKLLLSDSGFYLCAWSTGTGGQPQHFGDGTRLSIL.

This clone was counted a few times. The genes are TRBV5-6 and TRBJ2-7, with 10 positions matching TRBD1. This CDR3 region has 14 residues. The germline V gene has CDR1 SGHDT and CDR2 YYEEEE. V lost 2 bases, J lost 5 bases, and 4 bases stayed unmatched. The CDR3 is CASSFDRGLNEQYF. Written as DNA, the CDR3 is TGTGCCAGCAGCTTCGACAGGGGGCTGAACGAGCAGTACTTC.